Listed below are T cell receptor beta chains from one sample, sequenced in a study of cytomegalovirus exposure and HLA in healthy donors. Method: immunoSEQ multiplex PCR; TCRdb's copy keeps in-frame clones and lacks some. The table records roughly 120,000 clones, around 81% of them present only once. Sequencing was performed on PBMCs. The receptors derive from a woman aged 25 to 39 in good health and CMV-seronegative. Both conserved end residues are trimmed from each CDR3.

V: TRBV5-1; CDR3: ASSTQGQLVYGYT
V: TRBV11-2; CDR3: ASSSGGGISSAKNIQY
V: TRBV7-6; CDR3: ASIPGENTEAF
V: TRBV7-2; CDR3: ASSPNTGLNEKLF
V: TRBV29-1; CDR3: SVVGSSGITYNEQF
V: TRBV10-2; CDR3: ASRLAGLETQY
V: TRBV18; CDR3: ASSPRRGQGDYEQY
V: TRBV19; CDR3: ASSIVSGPPYEQY
V: TRBV30; CDR3: AWSTGNYGYT
V: TRBV7-9; CDR3: ASSYPQGAGETQY
V: TRBV5-1; CDR3: ASSATSGSSYNEQF
V: TRBV4-3; CDR3: ASREWTGKNTEAF
V: TRBV7-8; CDR3: ASSPYKEAGYT
V: TRBV5-1; CDR3: ASSFTGVSSYEQY
V: TRBV28; CDR3: ASSQLSGGSYNEQF
V: TRBV2; CDR3: ASSEYPASGYQETQY
V: TRBV9; CDR3: ASSERGQEASEQY
V: TRBV5-4; CDR3: ASSPPMQELDWGNTIY
V: TRBV11-2; CDR3: ASSLDYRGANYGYT
V: TRBV7-9; CDR3: ASSEIKQSSGNTIY
V: TRBV6-1; CDR3: ASSEAQASYEQY
V: TRBV7-2; CDR3: ASSPRRLAGYNEQF
V: TRBV27; CDR3: ASMSYLINSPLH
V: TRBV27; CDR3: ASSPPGTELGQY
V: TRBV9; CDR3: ASSVEAYVLRLTDTQY
V: TRBV28; CDR3: ASTGTTTYEQY
V: TRBV5-1; CDR3: ASSIRDRAVHERY
V: TRBV28; CDR3: ASSLSGLGGNEQY
V: TRBV2; CDR3: ASGGQGIYEQY
V: TRBV7-8; CDR3: ASRLAQGPSHEQY
V: TRBV18; CDR3: ASSPGLQGNQPQH
V: TRBV19; CDR3: ASSKTGLAPGELF
V: TRBV2; CDR3: ASSVTSGINEQF
V: TRBV7-9; CDR3: SSMGTISMWNTEAF
V: TRBV28; CDR3: ASSFGSVETQY
V: TRBV19; CDR3: ASSIGGNEQF
V: TRBV7-9; CDR3: ASSLSEETQY
V: TRBV10-3; CDR3: AISGTSDSYEQY
V: TRBV19; CDR3: ASSIYAGLAGATGELF
V: TRBV27; CDR3: ASSPILVYNEQF
V: TRBV2; CDR3: ASSRQGWVVGTEAF
V: TRBV28; CDR3: ASSWGEESRSYNSPLH
V: TRBV30; CDR3: AWSVSSAETQY
V: TRBV27; CDR3: ASSLSWAGAAYEQY
V: TRBV6-6; CDR3: ASSNPTDYSNQPQH